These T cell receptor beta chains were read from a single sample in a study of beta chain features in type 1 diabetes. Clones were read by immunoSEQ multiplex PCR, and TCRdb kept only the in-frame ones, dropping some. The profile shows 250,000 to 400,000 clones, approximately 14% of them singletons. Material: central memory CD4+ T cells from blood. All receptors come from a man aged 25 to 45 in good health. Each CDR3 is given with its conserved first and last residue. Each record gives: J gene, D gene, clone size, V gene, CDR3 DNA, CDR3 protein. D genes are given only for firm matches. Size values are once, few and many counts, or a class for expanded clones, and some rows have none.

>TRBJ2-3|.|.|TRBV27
TGCGCCAGCAGTTTGGGCGGGACCCGCACAGATACGCAGTATTTT
CASSLGGTRTDTQYF
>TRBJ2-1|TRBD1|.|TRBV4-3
TGCGCCAGCAGCCACCAGACAGGGGATGAGCAGTTCTTC
CASSHQTGDEQFF
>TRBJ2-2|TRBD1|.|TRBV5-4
TGTGCCAGCAGACAGGGGCCCGGGGAGCTGTTTTTT
CASRQGPGELFF
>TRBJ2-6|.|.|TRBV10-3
TGTGCCATCAGTTTCCCCGCAGGTGCCTCTGGGGCCAACGTCCTGACTTTC
CAISFPAGASGANVLTF
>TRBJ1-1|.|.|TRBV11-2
TGTGCCAGCAGCTTAGTGGTCGGGAACGCTGAAGCTTTCTTT
CASSLVVGNAEAFF
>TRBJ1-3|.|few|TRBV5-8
TGCGCCAGCAGCCACACCTCTGGAAACACCATATATTTT
CASSHTSGNTIYF
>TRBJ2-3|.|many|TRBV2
TGTGCCAGCAAGCTATTGGCCCCTAGCACAGATACGCAGTATTTT
CASKLLAPSTDTQYF
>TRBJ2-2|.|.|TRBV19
TGTGCCAGTAGTGAGCAAGGGACATTAAGGCTGTTTTTT
CASSEQGTLRLFF
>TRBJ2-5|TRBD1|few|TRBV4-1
TGCGCCAGCAGCCAAGCTAATACCCGGGACAGCCAAGAGACCCAGTACTTC
CASSQANTRDSQETQYF
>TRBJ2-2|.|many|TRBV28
TGTGCCACCCCGAATCCGAACACCGGGGAGCTGTTTTTT
CATPNPNTGELFF
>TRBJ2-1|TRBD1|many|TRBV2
TGTGCCAGCACCGACAGGGCAATAGATTACAATGAGCAGTTCTTC
CASTDRAIDYNEQFF
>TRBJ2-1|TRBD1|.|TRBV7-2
TGTGCCAGCAGCTTTCGACAGGGCTACCCCAATGAGCAGTTCTTC
CASSFRQGYPNEQFF
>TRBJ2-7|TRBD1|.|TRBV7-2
TGTGCCAGCAGCTTAGAAGACAGGGTTGGCGAGCAGTACTTC
CASSLEDRVGEQYF
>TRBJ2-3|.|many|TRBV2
TGTGCCAGCAGTCTCTCGACAGGGAGGGGTACAGATACGCAGTATTTT
CASSLSTGRGTDTQYF
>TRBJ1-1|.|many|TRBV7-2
TGTGCCAGCAGCTCGACCCCGGGAACTGGAGCTTTCTTT
CASSSTPGTGAFF
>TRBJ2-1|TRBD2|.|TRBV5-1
TGCGCCAGCAGCTTGGGAGGAACGACTAGCGGGGGGGCCAATGAGCAGTTCTTC
CASSLGGTTSGGANEQFF
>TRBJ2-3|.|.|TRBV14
TGTGCCAGCAGCCAACGGGCTACACAGGCGCAGTATTTT
CASSQRATQAQYF
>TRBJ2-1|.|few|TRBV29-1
TGCAGCGTCAACGGCAACTCTTACAATGAGCAGTTCTTC
CSVNGNSYNEQFF
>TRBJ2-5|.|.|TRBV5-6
TGTGCCAGCAGTCTGTACCAAGAGACCCAGTACTTC
CASSLYQETQYF
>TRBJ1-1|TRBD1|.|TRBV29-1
TGCAGCGCGAAACAGGGGGATACGAACACTGAAGCTTTCTTT
CSAKQGDTNTEAFF
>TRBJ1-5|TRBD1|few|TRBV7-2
TGTGCCAGCAGCTTAGACAGGGGGATGGGTCAGCCCCAGCATTTT
CASSLDRGMGQPQHF
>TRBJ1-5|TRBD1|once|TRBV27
TGTGCCAGCAGAAGGACAGGGGGAAATCAGCCCCAGCATTTT
CASRRTGGNQPQHF
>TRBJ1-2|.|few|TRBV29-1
TGCAGCGTCGGGGGAACAGGGAAAGGGTATGGCTACACCTTC
CSVGGTGKGYGYTF
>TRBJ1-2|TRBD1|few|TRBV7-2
TGTGCCAGCAGCTTAGGAGGGACAGACTATGGCTACACCTTC
CASSLGGTDYGYTF
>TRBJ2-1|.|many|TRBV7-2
TGTGCCAGCAGCTCGTCTACTAGTGGGCGGAATGAGCAGTTCTTC
CASSSSTSGRNEQFF
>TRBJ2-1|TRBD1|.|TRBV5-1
TGCGCCAGCAGCCGGCCCCGGACAGGGGATTCTTACAATGAGCAGTTCTTC
CASSRPRTGDSYNEQFF
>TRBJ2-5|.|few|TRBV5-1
TGCGCCAGCAGCTTGCCTCAGGGGAGTAGGGAGACCCAGTACTTC
CASSLPQGSRETQYF
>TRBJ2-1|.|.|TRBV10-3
TGTGCCATCAGTGGCCGAGGGGCGGGGCAATACAATGAGCAGTTCTTC
CAISGRGAGQYNEQFF
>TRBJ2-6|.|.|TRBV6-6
TGTGCCAGCAGCTCCGGACAGTCTGGGGCCAACGTCCTGACTTTC
CASSSGQSGANVLTF
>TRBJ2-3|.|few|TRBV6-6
TGTGCCAGCAGTTCGGCAGATACGCAGTATTTT
CASSSADTQYF
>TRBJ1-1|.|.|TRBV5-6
TGTGCCAGCAGCCGGCGGGCGCTGGGGACTGAAGCTTTCTTT
CASSRRALGTEAFF
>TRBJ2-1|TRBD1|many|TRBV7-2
TGTGCCAGCAGCCTTGGACAGGACCGGGGGCAGTTCTTC
CASSLGQDRGQFF
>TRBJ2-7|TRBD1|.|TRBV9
TGTGCCAGCAGCGTCGGACCCACAGGGGGCGAGCAGTACTTC
CASSVGPTGGEQYF
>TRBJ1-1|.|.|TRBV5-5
TGTGCCAGCAGCTTTTTTGGGGGCACTGAAGCTTTCTTT
CASSFFGGTEAFF
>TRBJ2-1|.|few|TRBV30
TGTGCCTGGAAGGCCGGGAGATCGTACAATGAGCAGTTCTTC
CAWKAGRSYNEQFF
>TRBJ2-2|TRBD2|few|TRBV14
TGTGCCAGCAGCCGCCGGACGGGGGGATTTGCCGGGGAGCTGTTTTTT
CASSRRTGGFAGELFF
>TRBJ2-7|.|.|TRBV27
TGTGCCAGCAGTTTAAAGGGGGACAACCAGAGGAGCTCCTACGAGCAGTACTTC
CASSLKGDNQRSSYEQYF
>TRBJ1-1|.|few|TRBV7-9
TGTGCCAGCAGCCCGATTGAAGCTTTCTTT
CASSPIEAFF
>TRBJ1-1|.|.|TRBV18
TGTGCCAGCTCACCGGGCGGCACCATGAACACTGAAGCTTTCTTT
CASSPGGTMNTEAFF
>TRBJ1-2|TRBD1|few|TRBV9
TGTGCCAGCAGTTACAGGGGACAAAACTATGGCTACACCTTC
CASSYRGQNYGYTF
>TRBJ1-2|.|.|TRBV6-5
TGTGCCAGCAGTTACCGGGGTTTCTATGGCTACACCTTC
CASSYRGFYGYTF
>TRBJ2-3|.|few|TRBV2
TGTGCCAGCAACGTTTGGGGCCAAAATTCAGATACGCAGTATTTT
CASNVWGQNSDTQYF
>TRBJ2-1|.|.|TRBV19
TGTGCCAGTGGAAGCGGGCGGGCGGAGGCCGAGCAGTTCTTC
CASGSGRAEAEQFF
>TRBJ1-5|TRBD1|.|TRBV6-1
TGTGCCAGCAAGACAGGGGATCATAGCAATCAGCCCCAGCATTTT
CASKTGDHSNQPQHF
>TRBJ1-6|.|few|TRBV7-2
TGTGCCAGCAGCTTAAATTCCAACGATTCACCCCTCCACTTT
CASSLNSNDSPLHF
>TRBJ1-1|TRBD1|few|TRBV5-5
TGTGCCAGCAGCTATGGGACAGTCAATTTGAACACTGAAGCTTTCTTT
CASSYGTVNLNTEAFF
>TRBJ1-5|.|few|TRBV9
TGTGCCAGCAGCGTAGCGGCTAGCAATCAGCCCCAGCATTTT
CASSVAASNQPQHF
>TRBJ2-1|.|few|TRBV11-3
TGTGCCAGCAGCTTAGAGCGGGGCTTCTACAATGAGCAGTTCTTC
CASSLERGFYNEQFF
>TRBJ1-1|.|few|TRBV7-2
TGTGCCAGCAGCGCCCGGGACGGAGGTGAAGCTTTCTTT
CASSARDGGEAFF
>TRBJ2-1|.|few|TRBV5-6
TGTGCCAGCAGCTTGTTGGGTCATGAGCAGTTCTTC
CASSLLGHEQFF